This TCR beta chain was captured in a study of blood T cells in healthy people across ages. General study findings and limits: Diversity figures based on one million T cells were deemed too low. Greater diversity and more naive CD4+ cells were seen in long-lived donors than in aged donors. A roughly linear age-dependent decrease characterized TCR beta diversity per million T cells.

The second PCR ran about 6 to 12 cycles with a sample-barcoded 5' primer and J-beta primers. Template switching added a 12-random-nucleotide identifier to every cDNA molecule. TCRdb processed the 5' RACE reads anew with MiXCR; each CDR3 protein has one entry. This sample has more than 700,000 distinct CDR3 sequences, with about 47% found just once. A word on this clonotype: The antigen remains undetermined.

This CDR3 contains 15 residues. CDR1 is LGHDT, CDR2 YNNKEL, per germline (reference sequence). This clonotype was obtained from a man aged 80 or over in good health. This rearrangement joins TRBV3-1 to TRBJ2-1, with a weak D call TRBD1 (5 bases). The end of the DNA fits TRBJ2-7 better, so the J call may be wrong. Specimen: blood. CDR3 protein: CASSQDIQGYNEQYF. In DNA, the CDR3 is TGTGCCAGCAGCCAAGATATTCAGGGATACAATGAGCAGTACTTC.